This T cell receptor beta chain was sequenced for a study of blood T cell repertoires in COVID-19. Study-wide context: Specimens from acute and convalescent COVID-19 originated in the United States, Italy and Spain. Sample material is recorded as cDNA or gDNA derived from T cells, B-cell-depleted T cells, or PBMCs.

Looked up from germline, CDR1 is MNHEY and CDR2 is SVGEGT. V was pared by 6 bases and J by 10 bases, with 13 bases between. This CDR3 spans 12 amino acids. In the source study's methods: Amplification of reference gene primers was used by the study to estimate nucleated cell counts. Assay used: immunoSEQ multiplex PCR; TCRdb lists only in-frame clones, some missing. V and J calls and clone size are those listed in that table; D and trimming were worked out from the DNA. The table lists under 200,000 clones, about 86% of them singletons, with about 11% in the top ten. Sequenced input: peripheral blood. This sequence was found in a man in his 70s with active or convalescent COVID-19. The chain links TRBV6-2 or TRBV6-3 to TRBJ1-5; possible D gene TRBD1, 5 bases. In DNA form, the CDR3 reads TGTGCCAGCAGCCATATCGGGACTCCCCAGCATTTT. Protein sequence: CASSHIGTPQHF.